The 26 T cell receptor beta chains reported below all come from one sample, sequenced in a study of blood T cell repertoires in COVID-19. Data came from immunoSEQ multiplex PCR; TCRdb stores just in-frame clones and leaves some out. The repertoire holds about 97,000 clones, with approximately 84% as singletons. The sequenced sample consisted of peripheral blood. Every receptor here comes from a man aged 65 to 79 with acute or convalescent COVID-19.

The chain combines TRBV11-3 with TRBJ2-3, with a weak D call TRBD1 (5 bases). V lost 0 bases and J lost 2, with 9 bases in between. Germline CDR1 reads SGHNT; CDR2 reads YENEEA. This CDR3 region has 15 residues. CDR3 in amino acids: CASSLDRGLTDTQYF. In DNA form, the CDR3 reads TGTGCCAGCAGCTTAGATAGGGGCCTCACAGATACGCAGTATTTT.

V is TRBV28 and J is TRBJ1-2, with D unresolved. V was clipped by 3 bases and J by 4 bases, with 15 bases between them. The CDR3 runs 15 residues. The germline V gene encodes CDR1 MDHEN and CDR2 SYDVKM. CDR3 in amino acids: CASSLSLKAGYGYTF. The CDR3 nucleotides read TGTGCCAGCAGTTTGTCCCTTAAAGCAGGCTATGGCTACACCTTC.

The chain links TRBV5-4 to TRBJ2-5, with D possibly matching TRBD1 (5 bases). The germline V and J ends were trimmed by 0 bases and 6 bases, with 12 bases remaining between them. Germline CDR1 reads SGHNT; CDR2 reads YYREEE (reference sequence). CDR3 length: 14 residues. The CDR3 DNA reads TGTGCCAGCAGCTTGGTTAACAGGAAAAAGACCCAGTACTTC. Its translation: CASSLVNRKKTQYF.

The chain employs TRBV28 and TRBJ1-5; D is possibly TRBD1 (5 bases). The CDR3 loop spans 15 amino acids. Per germline, CDR1 MDHEN and CDR2 SYDVKM. Between the trimmed V and J ends, which lost 5 bases and 3 bases, there was a span of 14 bases. The CDR3 sequence is CASSPQGPNNQPQHF. The CDR3 coding sequence is TGTGCCAGCAGTCCCCAGGGCCCGAACAATCAGCCCCAGCATTTT.

The genes are TRBV28 and TRBJ2-1; possibly TRBD2 for D (6 bases). With 7 bases removed from V and 4 bases from J, the gap between germline ends came to 17 bases. This CDR3 is 15 amino acids long. Germline V lookup: CDR1 MDHEN, CDR2 SYDVKM. The CDR3: CASTSRTNVYNEQFF. The DNA of the CDR3 is TGTGCCAGCACCAGTCGGACTAACGTATACAATGAGCAGTTCTTC.

The rearrangement uses TRBV14 and TRBJ2-7; 16 bases fit TRBD2. This CDR3 is built from 16 residues. Germline values: CDR1 SGHDN, CDR2 FVKESK. Losses at the gene ends were 3 bases for V and 9 bases for J; bases not matched to a gene: 8. CDR3 sequence (DNA): TGTGCCAGCAGCCACCTAGGGACTAGCGGGAGGGAACTGCAGTACTTC. Protein sequence: CASSHLGTSGRELQYF.

The count of this clone is one. The genes are TRBV30 and TRBJ1-5; a weak D match, TRBD1 (5 bases). The CDR3 spans 15 residues. Germline CDR1 and CDR2: GTSNPN and SVGIG (reference sequence). Trimming left V 4 bases short and J 9 bases short, with 22 bases between. CDR3 coding DNA: TGTGCCTGGACCTTGGCGGGGGGTGGCTCAGGGCCCCAGCATTTT. Translated: CAWTLAGGGSGPQHF.

The chain is built from TRBV5-4 and TRBJ1-2; D perhaps matches TRBD1 (5 bases). This CDR3 comprises 13 residues. With 0 bases removed from V and 6 bases from J, the gap between germline ends came to 9 bases. Germline V gene sequence: CDR1 SGHNT, CDR2 YYREEE (reference sequence). The CDR3 DNA reads as TGTGCCAGCAGCTTGGAAGGGGCACATGGCTACACCTTC. Translated: CASSLEGAHGYTF.

J is TRBJ2-1 and V is TRBV7-3, with D maybe TRBD1 (6 bases). CDR1 and CDR2 (germline): SGHTA, FQGTGA. Between the trimmed V and J ends, which lost 4 bases and 4 bases, there was a span of 14 bases. The CDR3 totals 15 residues. The DNA of the CDR3 is TGTGCCAGCAGCTCACAGGGCTTGGCTTACAATGAGCAGTTCTTC. This gives the protein CASSSQGLAYNEQFF.

V usage is TRBV5-5 and J usage is TRBJ1-5; D perhaps matches TRBD1 (5 bases). V was shortened by 7 bases and J by 0 bases, with 20 bases between the two germline ends. Germline V gives CDR1 SGHKS, CDR2 YYEKEE (reference sequence). The length of the CDR3 is 17 residues. The CDR3 DNA reads TGTGCCAGCCTCCGCACCCCCGAGACAGCTAGCAATCAGCCCCAGCATTTT. Translated: CASLRTPETASNQPQHF.

V usage is TRBV7-3 and J usage is TRBJ2-3; no reliable D call. The CDR3 covers 12 residues. Trimming took off 0 bases at V and 6 bases at J, with 4 bases between the two ends. Germline CDR1 is SGHTA and CDR2 is FQGTGA. DNA for the CDR3: TGTGCCAGCAGCTTAACCATGGATACGCAGTATTTT. This encodes CASSLTMDTQYF.

This clone came up a few times. The chain has TRBV6-2 or TRBV6-3 and TRBJ2-3; D possibly corresponds to TRBD1 (6 bases). Germline CDR1 is MNHEY and CDR2 is SVGEGT. This CDR3 is built from 16 residues. V was cut by 2 bases and J by 0 bases, with 12 bases left in between. As DNA, the CDR3 is TGTGCCAGCAGTTACGGGACATGGGACAGCACAGATACGCAGTATTTT. Amino acids: CASSYGTWDSTDTQYF.

The chain joins TRBV7-2 to TRBJ2-5; 10 bases fit TRBD2. V trimming: 4 bases; J trimming: 3 bases; junction bases outside the gene matches: 14. CDR1 and CDR2 (germline): SGHTA, FQGNSA. The CDR3 consists of 18 residues. CDR3 DNA sequence: TGTGCCAGCAGCTCGTTAGCGGGAGGAAGTGGGTCCAAAGAGACCCAGTACTTC. It specifies CASSSLAGGSGSKETQYF.

The chain recombines TRBV2 with TRBJ1-6; 10 bases align to TRBD1. The length of the CDR3 is 14 residues. Germline V gene sequence: CDR1 SNHLY, CDR2 FYNNEI. V shed 6 bases, J shed 10 bases, and the junction held 6 bases outside the gene matches. The CDR3 loop is CASRAGTGASPLHF. For the CDR3, the DNA is TGTGCCAGCAGGGCCGGGACAGGGGCGTCACCCCTCCACTTT.

In this sample, this clone turned up a few times. The V call is TRBV11-2, the J call TRBJ1-5, with D unresolved. CDR3 length: 13 amino acids. V lost 5 bases and J 1 base, leaving 6 bases between the germline ends. The V gene's germline CDR1 is SGHAT and CDR2 FQNNGV. The CDR3 nucleotides are TGTGCCAGCAGCCGCGGGAGCAATCAGCCCCAGCATTTT. It is translated as CASSRGSNQPQHF.

The rearrangement links TRBV5-1 to TRBJ1-5; 9 bases line up with TRBD1. The CDR3 contains 14 residues. V shed 3 bases, J shed 2 bases, and the junction held 0 bases outside the gene matches. Germline assignment: CDR1 SGHRS and CDR2 YFSETQ. Here the CDR3 reads CASSWTGGNQPQHF. Here the CDR3 DNA reads TGCGCCAGCAGCTGGACAGGGGGCAATCAGCCCCAGCATTTT. The whole variable domain, remainder taken from reference TRBV5-1 and TRBJ1-5, is KAGVTQTPRYLIKTRGQQVTLSCSPISGHRSVSWYQQTPGQGLQFLFEYFSETQRNKGNFPGRFSGRQFSNSRSEMNVSTLELGDSALYLCASSWTGGNQPQHFGDGTRLSIL.

V usage is TRBV10-3 and J usage is TRBJ2-1; 10 bases agree with TRBD2. Germline CDR1 is ENHRY and CDR2 is SYGVKD. The CDR3 extends over 17 amino acids. V was pared by 0 bases and J by 8 bases, with 10 bases of the junction left unmatched. CDR3: CAISESKLAGDLDEQFF. CDR3 in DNA: TGTGCCATCAGTGAGTCGAAGCTAGCGGGAGATCTCGATGAGCAGTTCTTC.

The rearrangement joins TRBV29-1 to TRBJ2-3; TRBD1 matches at 8 bases. Germline CDR1 reads SQVTM; CDR2 reads ANQGSEA. V lost 6 bases and J lost 2; bases outside the gene matches: 7. The CDR3 totals 14 residues. The CDR3 protein is CSVSRGQITDTQYF. CDR3 DNA: TGCAGCGTCAGCAGGGGGCAGATCACAGATACGCAGTATTTT.

This clone has ten or more counts. This rearrangement joins TRBV11-2 to TRBJ2-1; 11 bases fit TRBD2. Germline-derived CDR1 and CDR2 are SGHAT and FQNNGV. The CDR3 is made up of 19 amino acids. V gave up 4 bases and J gave up 0 bases; unmatched junction bases: 11. The CDR3 region has the DNA TGTGCCAGCAGCTCGCATATCACTAGCGGGGGAAGCTCCTACAATGAGCAGTTCTTC. Protein: CASSSHITSGGSSYNEQFF. The full variable domain, its missing parts supplied by reference TRBV11-2 and TRBJ2-1, is EAGVAQSPRYKIIEKRQSVAFWCNPISGHATLYWYQQILGQGPKLLIQFQNNGVVDDSQLPKDRFSAERLKGVDSTLKIQPAKLEDSAVYLCASSSHITSGGSSYNEQFFGPGTRLTVL.

The V and J genes are TRBV7-9 and TRBJ1-2; tentative D call: TRBD1 (5 bases). The germline V gene encodes CDR1 SEHNR and CDR2 FQNEAQ (reference sequence). Trimming stripped 5 bases from V and 0 bases from J, with 10 bases between. The length of the CDR3 is 14 residues. CDR3 coding DNA: TGTGCCAGCAGCGGTAACAGGACTAACTATGGCTACACCTTC. As protein: CASSGNRTNYGYTF.

The sample holds many counts of this clone. The chain is built from TRBV27 and TRBJ2-1; 13 positions agree with TRBD2. V gave up 0 bases and J gave up 14 bases; unmatched junction bases: 13. The CDR3 is made up of 17 amino acids. Per the germline V gene, CDR1 is MNHEY and CDR2 is SMNVEV (reference sequence). The CDR3 here is CASSLSLLGLAGAREFF. The CDR3 DNA follows: TGTGCCAGCAGTTTATCCCTTCTCGGACTAGCGGGGGCCCGCGAGTTCTTC.

In its sample, this clone was seen a few times. The rearrangement links TRBV10-2 to TRBJ1-5; tentatively, D is TRBD1 (5 bases). V was shortened by 2 bases and J by 9 bases, with 11 bases between the two germline ends. This CDR3 is built from 13 residues. Germline-derived CDR1 and CDR2 are WSHSY and SAAADI. CDR3: CASSELSQGPQHF. The CDR3 DNA follows: TGCGCCAGCAGTGAGCTGAGCCAGGGGCCCCAGCATTTT.

The rearrangement uses TRBV6-2 or TRBV6-3 and TRBJ1-6; tentatively, D is TRBD1 (5 bases). The CDR3 covers 14 residues. V lost 3 bases and J 7 bases, leaving 10 bases between the germline ends. Germline V CDR1 and CDR2: MNHEY, SVGEGT. CDR3 coding DNA: TGTGCCAGCAGTTATTCTGACAGCAATTCACCCCTCCACTTT. Translated, it gives CASSYSDSNSPLHF.

This clone was observed once. The gene calls are TRBV19 and TRBJ2-1; 11 bases align to TRBD2. Trimming cost V 3 bases and J 7 bases; bases outside gene matches: 5. The germline V gene has CDR1 LNHDA and CDR2 SQIVND (reference sequence). The CDR3 has 15 amino acids. The CDR3 protein is CASSILAGGQNEQFF. Here the CDR3 DNA reads TGTGCCAGTAGTATCCTAGCGGGAGGACAAAATGAGCAGTTCTTC.

The V call is TRBV6-5, the J call TRBJ1-2; D may be TRBD1 (6 bases). CDR3 length: 13 amino acids. CDR1 and CDR2 from the germline V gene are MNHEY and SVGAGI. Trimming pared 7 bases from V and 8 bases from J, leaving 17 bases between. The DNA for the CDR3 is TGTGCCAGCAATCTTCGGGACATGTACGGCTACACCTTC. This sequence encodes CASNLRDMYGYTF.

The V call is TRBV4-1, the J call TRBJ1-5, with a possible D match to TRBD1 (5 bases). Trimming removed 4 bases at V and 1 base at J, with 11 bases between. CDR3 length: 15 residues. The germline V gene encodes CDR1 MGHRA and CDR2 YSYEKL. CDR3 sequence (DNA): TGCGCCAGCAGCCGAACAGGTCAGAGCAATCAGCCCCAGCATTTT. Translating it yields CASSRTGQSNQPQHF.